These 32 T cell receptor beta chains were sequenced from one sample in a study of blood T cell repertoires in COVID-19. Measured with immunoSEQ multiplex PCR; TCRdb has only the in-frame clones, and not every one. This table holds over 150,000 clones, about 88% found once. Sequencing was performed on peripheral blood. The receptor set was obtained from a woman in her sixties with COVID-19, enrolled during active disease.

J is TRBJ2-1 and V is TRBV10-2, with D possibly being TRBD2 (6 bases). The CDR3 is 15 residues long. CDR1 and CDR2 from the germline V gene are WSHSY and SAAADI. V was cut by 4 bases and J by 5 bases, with 15 bases left in between. The CDR3 bases are TGCGCCAGCAGTGTGCGAACGGGAGACCACAATGAGCAGTTCTTC. Translated: CASSVRTGDHNEQFF.

This clone was seen once. The V gene is TRBV2, the J gene TRBJ1-5; D unresolved. The CDR3 totals 14 residues. The germline CDR1 and CDR2 sequences are SNHLY and FYNNEI. With 4 bases removed from V and 3 bases from J, the gap between germline ends came to 10 bases. CDR3 sequence: CASSGTYPNQPQHF. CDR3 DNA: TGTGCCAGCAGTGGTACCTACCCCAATCAGCCCCAGCATTTT.

The chain employs TRBV30 and TRBJ1-4; TRBD1 aligns across 9 bases. This CDR3 comprises 14 residues. Per germline, CDR1 GTSNPN and CDR2 SVGIG (reference sequence). With V trimmed by 1 base and J by 5 bases, 2 bases remained unmatched. The CDR3 loop reads CAWSDDRGNEKLFF. For the CDR3, the DNA is TGTGCCTGGAGTGATGACAGGGGGAATGAAAAACTGTTTTTT.

The chain links TRBV24-1 to TRBJ1-4; D is uncertain. The V and J ends lost 7 bases and 8 bases respectively, with 19 bases between them. Germline CDR1 KGHDR, CDR2 SFDVKD. The CDR3 contains 15 residues. The chain's CDR3 is CATSSGEVVGEKLFF. Written as DNA, the CDR3 is TGTGCCACCAGCTCCGGTGAAGTAGTCGGGGAAAAACTGTTTTTT.

J is TRBJ1-5 and V is TRBV6-5; TRBD1 might be the D (6 bases). The CDR3 has 15 amino acids. V lost 5 bases and J lost 0, with 11 bases in between. From germline, CDR1 is MNHEY and CDR2 SVGAGI. The CDR3 here is CASSPWTDSNQPQHF. The CDR3, as DNA: TGTGCCAGCAGTCCCTGGACAGATAGCAATCAGCCCCAGCATTTT.

Concerning this clone: The junction shows a germline mismatch at one end, possibly a read error. The V gene is TRBV7-7, the J gene TRBJ1-1, with D possibly TRBD1 on 5 matching bases. Germline assignment: CDR1 SSHAT and CDR2 FNYEAQ (reference sequence). The CDR3 has 13 amino acids. In DNA, the CDR3 is TGTGCTAGCAGTTCGGGGGTCGGCACTGAAGCTTTCTTT. Translating it yields CASSSGVGTEAFF.

This chain connects TRBV3-1 (or the pseudogene TRBV3-2) to TRBJ1-4, with 7 positions matching TRBD1. J lost 10 bases, V lost 2 bases, and 4 bases had no gene match. There are 13 residues in the CDR3. The V gene's germline CDR1 is LGHDT and CDR2 YNNKEL (reference sequence). The CDR3 loop is CASSQKGAGKLFF. CDR3 nucleotides: TGTGCCAGCAGCCAAAAGGGGGCGGGAAAACTGTTTTTT.

The J gene is TRBJ1-2, the V gene TRBV6-2 or TRBV6-3; TRBD1 agrees at 7 bases. In germline, CDR1 is MNHEY, CDR2 SVGEGT. V lost 2 bases to trimming and J lost 5 bases; unmatched junction nucleotides: 5. The CDR3 is made up of 14 amino acids. The CDR3 sequence is CASSYQGTVYGYTF. The CDR3 coding sequence is TGTGCCAGCAGTTACCAAGGGACAGTTTATGGCTACACCTTC.

The table lists this clone with a count of one. The chain is built from TRBV5-1 and TRBJ1-4; weak D call: TRBD1 (5 bases). The CDR3 runs 14 residues. Germline CDR1 reads SGHRS; CDR2 reads YFSETQ. With 2 bases removed from V and 11 bases from J, the gap between germline ends came to 16 bases. The DNA of the CDR3 is TGCGCCAGCAGCTTATGGAGTGGGGCAGACAAACTGTTTTTT. It is translated as CASSLWSGADKLFF.

The chain recombines TRBV9 with TRBJ2-1, with 13 bases lining up with TRBD2. The CDR3 has 18 amino acids. The ends lost 3 bases at V and 0 bases at J; junction bases unmatched: 6. CDR1 and CDR2 from the germline V gene are SGDLS and YYNGEE. CDR3 amino acids: CASSATSGRPSSYNEQFF. CDR3 sequence (DNA): TGTGCCAGCAGCGCGACTAGCGGGAGGCCCAGCTCCTACAATGAGCAGTTCTTC.

This chain connects TRBV5-1 to TRBJ2-5, with 8 bases aligning to TRBD1. The CDR3 loop spans 15 amino acids. Germline V gene data show CDR1 as SGHRS and CDR2 as YFSETQ. The ends lost 4 bases at V and 5 bases at J; junction bases unmatched: 10. CDR3 protein: CASSLAGGARETQYF. Written as DNA, the CDR3 is TGCGCCAGCAGCCTCGCAGGGGGCGCGAGGGAGACCCAGTACTTC.

This clone was observed once. The chain joins TRBV5-4 to TRBJ1-4, with a possible D match to TRBD1 (5 bases). This CDR3 is built from 15 residues. Germline CDR1 and CDR2: SGHNT and YYREEE (reference sequence). Trimming stripped 1 base from V and 6 bases from J, with 13 bases between. The DNA for the CDR3 is TGTGCCAGCAGCTTGTTCCGGCAGGGTGATGAAAAACTGTTTTTT. It is translated as CASSLFRQGDEKLFF.

This CDR3 reads CASSLLAENTEAFF. Written as DNA, the CDR3 is TGCGCCAGCAGCTTGCTGGCAGAGAACACTGAAGCTTTCTTT. The chain joins TRBV5-1 to TRBJ1-1; D remains ambiguous. V dropped 1 base and J dropped 1 base, with 8 bases sitting between them. This CDR3 comprises 14 residues. Germline V gene lookup returns CDR1 SGHRS and CDR2 YFSETQ.

The chain joins TRBV19 to TRBJ1-2; D might be TRBD1 (6 bases). V shed 8 bases and J shed 2 bases, with 9 bases lying between them. Germline CDR1 is LNHDA and CDR2 is SQIVND (reference sequence). The CDR3 is made up of 12 amino acids. CDR3 residues: CASYQGNYGYTF. CDR3 in DNA: TGTGCCAGTTACCAGGGGAACTATGGCTACACCTTC.

The chain couples TRBV6-4 to TRBJ2-6; D remains unclear. V lost 3 bases, J lost 2 bases, and 8 bases lay in between. This CDR3 comprises 15 residues. CDR1 is MRHNA, CDR2 SNTAGT, per germline. CDR3 coding DNA: TGTGCCAGCAGTGAGGCGGTGACTGGGGCCAACGTCCTGACTTTC. Protein product: CASSEAVTGANVLTF.

This sequence joins TRBV6-5 and TRBJ1-1, with D possibly being TRBD1 (6 bases). Germline V CDR1 and CDR2: MNHEY, SVGAGI. The CDR3 sequence is 15 residues long. The germline V and J ends were trimmed by 6 bases and 1 base, with 15 bases remaining between them. The CDR3, as DNA: TGTGCCAGCAGACAAGTTGACAGGCCGAACACTGAAGCTTTCTTT. It encodes CASRQVDRPNTEAFF.

The J gene is TRBJ1-1, the V gene TRBV29-1; D is unclear. Trimming took 6 bases from V and 3 from J, leaving 14 bases between them. CDR3 length: 13 amino acids. Looked up from germline, CDR1 is SQVTM and CDR2 is ANQGSEA. The CDR3 nucleotides read TGCAGCGTAGAGGGCGTCCGACACACTGAAGCTTTCTTT. Translated: CSVEGVRHTEAFF.

J is TRBJ1-3 and V is TRBV13, with D uncertain. This CDR3 is built from 14 residues. Trimming cost V 7 bases and J 0 bases, with 10 bases left between them. Germline V gene lookup returns CDR1 PRHDT and CDR2 FYEKMQ (reference sequence). The CDR3 spells CASKQWLSGNTIYF. As DNA, the CDR3 is TGTGCCAGCAAACAGTGGCTCTCTGGAAACACCATATATTTT.

This clone was seen once. The CDR3 loop is CASRFATGDEKLFF. DNA for the CDR3: TGTGCCAGCAGATTCGCGACAGGGGATGAAAAACTGTTTTTT. This chain joins TRBV13 and TRBJ1-4, with TRBD1 matching over 8 bases. This CDR3 has 14 amino acids. CDR1 and CDR2 from the germline V gene are PRHDT and FYEKMQ (reference sequence). The junction had 6 bases not matched to a gene; V was cut back by 6 bases and J by 6 bases.

The V call is TRBV19, the J call TRBJ2-1, with a weak D call TRBD2 (5 bases). CDR3 length equals 15 residues. CDR1 and CDR2 from the germline V gene are LNHDA and SQIVND (reference sequence). The V gene lost 3 bases and the J gene lost 6 bases, with 15 bases spanning the gap. CDR3 in amino acids: CASSIYAGRSNEQFF. Here the CDR3 DNA reads TGTGCCAGTAGTATTTATGCGGGCCGTTCCAATGAGCAGTTCTTC.

CDR3 sequence reads: CASRESIQGTTEAFF. The CDR3 DNA follows: TGCGCCAGCAGGGAAAGTATACAGGGGACCACTGAAGCTTTCTTT. The chain combines TRBV10-1 with TRBJ1-1; 7 bases are a match to TRBD1. The CDR3 sequence is 15 residues long. Unmatched junction bases numbered 11, after V lost 6 bases and J lost 4 bases. Germline V gene sequence: CDR1 WNHNN, CDR2 SYGVQD (reference sequence).

The chain links TRBV12-5 to TRBJ2-5; 7 nucleotides align to TRBD2. J was trimmed by 3 bases and V by 9 bases; bases with no gene match: 7. In germline, CDR1 is LGHNT, CDR2 FRNRAP. The CDR3 runs to 13 residues. This CDR3 is CASSPGGKETQYF. In nucleotides, the CDR3 is TGTGCTAGCAGCCCGGGAGGAAAAGAGACCCAGTACTTC. Full variable domain (missing parts from reference TRBV12-5 and TRBJ2-5): DARVTQTPRHKVTEMGQEVTMRCQPILGHNTVFWYRQTMMQGLELLAYFRNRAPLDDSGMPKDRFSAEMPDATLATLKIQPSEPRDSAVYFCASSPGGKETQYFGPGTRLLVL.

The chain combines TRBV5-8 with TRBJ2-1, with D possibly being TRBD2 (5 bases). This CDR3 contains 15 residues. Trimming removed 0 bases at V and 4 bases at J, with 11 bases between. In germline, CDR1 is SGHTS, CDR2 YDEGEE. The CDR3 here is CASSLVRTPYNEQFF. The CDR3 DNA reads as TGTGCCAGCAGCTTGGTAAGGACTCCGTACAATGAGCAGTTCTTC.

The chain couples TRBV29-1 to TRBJ1-2; 7 bases fit TRBD1. Unmatched junction bases numbered 8, after V lost 7 bases and J lost 3 bases. The CDR3 contains 13 residues. Germline CDR1 SQVTM, CDR2 ANQGSEA. The CDR3 DNA follows: TGCAGCGCTCGGGCAGGGGGTGACTATGGCTACACCTTC. It encodes CSARAGGDYGYTF.

This clone was seen a handful of times. The chain recombines TRBV25-1 with TRBJ1-1; 10 bases are a match to TRBD1. Germline assignment: CDR1 MGHDK and CDR2 SYGVNS. The CDR3 is made up of 14 amino acids. After removal of 1 base from V and 7 bases from J, the junction contained 3 bases not matched to a gene. Here the CDR3 reads CASSEWDRGDEAFF. The CDR3 nucleotides are TGTGCCAGCAGTGAATGGGACAGGGGTGATGAAGCTTTCTTT.

V and J are TRBV5-1 and TRBJ1-2; tentative D call: TRBD1 (5 bases). With 1 base removed from V and 0 bases from J, the gap between germline ends came to 13 bases. The CDR3 totals 16 residues. In germline, CDR1 is SGHRS, CDR2 YFSETQ. CDR3 sequence: CASSLYLKQANYGYTF. The CDR3 DNA reads TGCGCCAGCAGCTTGTATCTAAAACAGGCTAACTATGGCTACACCTTC.

The chain couples TRBV29-1 to TRBJ1-2; no definite D call. The CDR3 spans 13 residues. Per the germline V gene, CDR1 is SQVTM and CDR2 is ANQGSEA. Between the trimmed V and J ends, which lost 4 bases and 2 bases, there was a span of 11 bases. The CDR3 is CSVVGGRNYGYTF. CDR3 coding DNA: TGCAGCGTTGTGGGAGGGAGGAACTATGGCTACACCTTC.

This clone was observed a handful of times. Other DNA sequences of this sample code for an identical CDR3. The chain joins TRBV19 to TRBJ1-1, with 7 positions matching TRBD1. This CDR3 region has 13 residues. Germline loops: CDR1 LNHDA, CDR2 SQIVND (reference sequence). V lost 2 bases, J lost 4 bases, and 1 base stayed unmatched. CDR3 nucleotide sequence: TGTGCCAGTAGTATAAACAGGGGCACTGAAGCTTTCTTT. Translation: CASSINRGTEAFF.

V usage is TRBV24-1 and J usage is TRBJ2-3, with 7 bases that match TRBD2. V lost 3 bases to trimming and J lost 4 bases; unmatched junction nucleotides: 18. CDR1 and CDR2 (germline): KGHDR, SFDVKD. The CDR3 consists of 19 residues. CDR3 nucleotide sequence: TGTGCCACCAGTGATGCATCGAGGCCGGGACTACCCTTTGCAGATACGCAGTATTTT. It codes for CATSDASRPGLPFADTQYF.

Concerning this clone: The sample has other DNA sequences that encode this CDR3 too. This chain uses TRBV3-1 (or the pseudogene TRBV3-2) with TRBJ1-3; D is unresolved. This CDR3 is built from 13 residues. CDR1 is LGHDT, CDR2 YNNKEL, per germline (reference sequence). Deletions cut 3 bases from V and 3 bases from J, with 6 bases between. The CDR3 sequence: CASSQSVGNTIYF. CDR3 nucleotides: TGTGCCAGCAGCCAGTCGGTTGGAAACACCATATATTTT.

The J gene is TRBJ2-3, the V gene TRBV6-1; 16 bases are shared with TRBD2. The CDR3 has 18 residues. Looked up from germline, CDR1 is MNHNS and CDR2 is SASEGT. After removal of 4 bases from V and 1 base from J, the junction contained 5 bases not matched to a gene. The CDR3 sequence: CASSAGLAGGPRTDTQYF. In DNA form, the CDR3 reads TGTGCCAGCAGTGCGGGACTAGCGGGAGGGCCCCGCACAGATACGCAGTATTTT.

V gene TRBV18 combines with J gene TRBJ1-2, with D perhaps matching TRBD1 (5 bases). The CDR3 length is 13 residues. CDR1 and CDR2 from the germline V gene are KGHSH and LQKENI. V dropped 0 bases and J dropped 4 bases, with 6 bases sitting between them. The CDR3 DNA sequence: TGTGCCAGCTCACCACCGGGGCGCTATGGCTACACCTTC. This sequence encodes CASSPPGRYGYTF.